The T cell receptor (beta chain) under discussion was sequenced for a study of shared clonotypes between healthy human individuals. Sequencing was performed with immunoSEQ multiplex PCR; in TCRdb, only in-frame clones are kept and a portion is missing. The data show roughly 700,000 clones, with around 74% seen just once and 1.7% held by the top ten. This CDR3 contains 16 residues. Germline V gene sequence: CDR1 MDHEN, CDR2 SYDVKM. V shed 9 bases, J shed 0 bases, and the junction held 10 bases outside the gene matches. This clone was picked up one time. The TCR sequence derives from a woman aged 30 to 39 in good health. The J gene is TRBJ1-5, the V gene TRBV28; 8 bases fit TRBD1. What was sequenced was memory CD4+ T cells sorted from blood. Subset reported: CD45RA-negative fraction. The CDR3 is CASRDRRFISNQPQHF. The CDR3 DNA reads TGTGCCAGTCGGGACAGGAGGTTCATTAGCAATCAGCCCCAGCATTTT. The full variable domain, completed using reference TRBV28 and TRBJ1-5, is DVKVTQSSRYLVKRTGEKVFLECVQDMDHENMFWYRQDPGLGLRLIYFSYDVKMKEKGDIPEGYSVSREKKERFSLILESASTNQTSMYLCASRDRRFISNQPQHFGDGTRLSIL.